The count of the clone carrying this TCR beta chain is one. The germline V gene encodes CDR1 MDHEN and CDR2 SYDVKM. Deletions cut 5 bases from V and 1 base from J, with 11 bases between. The CDR3 extends over 15 amino acids. These data belong to a study of PD-L1 blockade in urothelial cancer. Measured with immunoSEQ multiplex PCR; TCRdb has only the in-frame clones, and not every one. The sample records 50,000 to 55,000 clones, roughly 80% being singletons. The material was PBMCs, obtained around atezolizumab (anti-PD-L1) treatment. The V and J genes are TRBV28 and TRBJ2-2; TRBD1 is a possible D gene (6 bases). This receptor was taken from a man between 65 and 79 years old with urothelial cancer. The CDR3 sequence: CASSQPGQNTGELFF. Here the CDR3 DNA reads TGTGCCAGCAGTCAACCGGGACAGAACACCGGGGAGCTGTTTTTT.